Sequencing of this T cell receptor beta chain was carried out in a study of cytomegalovirus exposure and HLA in healthy donors. The study's findings and limits: Earlier analysis yielded a pattern in which most TCR beta V segments were productive about 90% or about 30% of the time.

Remarks on this clone: Its matching antigen is unknown.

V lost 7 bases to trimming and J lost 2 bases; unmatched junction nucleotides: 4. The V gene's germline CDR1 is LNHDA and CDR2 SQIVND (reference sequence). CDR3 length: 13 residues. The PCR used 60 Vbeta and 13 Jbeta primers. Method: immunoSEQ multiplex PCR; TCRdb's copy keeps in-frame clones and lacks some. The data show some 98,000 clones, about 81% seen once. The V gene is TRBV19, the J gene TRBJ1-1; 7 bases match TRBD1. The clonotype originates from a man aged 35-49 years in good health and CMV-seronegative. The sample was PBMCs. The CDR3 here is CASTGTANTEAFF. As DNA, the CDR3 is TGTGCCAGTACCGGGACAGCCAACACTGAAGCTTTCTTT.